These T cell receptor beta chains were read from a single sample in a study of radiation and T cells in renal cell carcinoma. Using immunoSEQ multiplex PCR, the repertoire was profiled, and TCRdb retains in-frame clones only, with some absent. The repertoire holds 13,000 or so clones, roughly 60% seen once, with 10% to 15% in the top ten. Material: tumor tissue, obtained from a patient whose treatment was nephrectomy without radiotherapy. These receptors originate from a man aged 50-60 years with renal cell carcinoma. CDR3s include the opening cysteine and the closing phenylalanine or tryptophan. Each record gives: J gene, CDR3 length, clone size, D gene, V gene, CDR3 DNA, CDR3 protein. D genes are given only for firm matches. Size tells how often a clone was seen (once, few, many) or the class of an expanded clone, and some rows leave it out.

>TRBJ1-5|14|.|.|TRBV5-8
TGTGCCAGCAGCTTTGGTCAACCCAATCAGCCCCAGCATTTT
CASSFGQPNQPQHF
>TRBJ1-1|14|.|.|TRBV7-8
TGTGCCAGCAGCTTAGTCAGAGCGGTTACTGAAGCTTTCTTT
CASSLVRAVTEAFF
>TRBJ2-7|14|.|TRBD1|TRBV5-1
TGCGCCAGCAGCTCCGGGACAGTATCCTACGAGCAGTACTTC
CASSSGTVSYEQYF
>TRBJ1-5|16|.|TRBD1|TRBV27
TGTGCCAGCAGTCCCCTTGACAGGGGTAGCAATCAGCCCCAGCATTTT
CASSPLDRGSNQPQHF
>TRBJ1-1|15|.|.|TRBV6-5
TGTGCCAGCAGTGCCCTATACGCTCGTGCGCTCGAAGCTTTCTTT
CASSALYARALEAFF
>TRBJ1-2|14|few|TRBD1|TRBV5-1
TGCGCCAGCAGCTTGGAGCCAGGGGGCTTTGGCTACACCTTC
CASSLEPGGFGYTF
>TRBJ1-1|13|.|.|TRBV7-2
TGTGCCAGCAGCTTTGAGGGGGGCAATATAGCTTTCTTT
CASSFEGGNIAFF
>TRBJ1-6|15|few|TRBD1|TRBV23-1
TGCGCCACCCTCGCAATCGGGACAGCCAATTCACCCCTCCACTTT
CATLAIGTANSPLHF
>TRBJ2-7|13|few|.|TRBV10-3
TGTGCCATCAGTGGCCGGGACACCTACGAGCAGTACTTC
CAISGRDTYEQYF
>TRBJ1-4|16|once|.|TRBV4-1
TGCGCCAGCAGCCAAGAGCCCCTTGCAACTAATGAAAAACTGTTTTTT
CASSQEPLATNEKLFF
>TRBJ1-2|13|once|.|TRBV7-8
TGTGCCAGCAGCTTAGTTACAGGGTTGGTAGACACCTTC
CASSLVTGLVDTF
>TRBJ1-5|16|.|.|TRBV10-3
TGTGCCATCAGTGAAGGCAGGGCGTCCCCCTATCAGCCCCAGCATTTT
CAISEGRASPYQPQHF
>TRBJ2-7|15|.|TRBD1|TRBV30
TGTGCCTGGAGCCGAAGGACAGGGGACCCACGAGGGCAGTACTTC
CAWSRRTGDPRGQYF
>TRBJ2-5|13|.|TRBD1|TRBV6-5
TGTGCCAGCACCCAAACAGGGGGAGAGACCCAGTACTTC
CASTQTGGETQYF
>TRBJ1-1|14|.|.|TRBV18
TGTGCCAGCTCACCCTCGGGGCGGGGGACTGAAGCTTTCTTT
CASSPSGRGTEAFF
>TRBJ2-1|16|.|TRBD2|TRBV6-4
TGTGCCAGCAGTGACTCGGGCGGGGGGGCCTCCAATGAGCAGTTCTTC
CASSDSGGGASNEQFF
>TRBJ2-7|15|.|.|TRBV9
TGTGCCAGCAGCGTAGATACGGGGCACGGGTACGAGCAGTACTTC
CASSVDTGHGYEQYF
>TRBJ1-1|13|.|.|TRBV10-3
TGTGCCATTCACGGTGGGGCGAACACTGAAGCTTTCTTT
CAIHGGANTEAFF
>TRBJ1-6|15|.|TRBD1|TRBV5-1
TGCGCCAGCAGCTCGGACAGGGGGAACAATTCACCCCTCCACTTT
CASSSDRGNNSPLHF
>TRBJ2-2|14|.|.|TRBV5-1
TGCGCCAGCACCCGGGACACCTCAACCGGGGAGCTGTTTTTT
CASTRDTSTGELFF
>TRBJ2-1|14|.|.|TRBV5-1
TGCGCCAGCAGCTTGGCGCTGTCGAGTCTTGAGCAGTTCTTC
CASSLALSSLEQFF
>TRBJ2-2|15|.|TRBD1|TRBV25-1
TGTGCCAGCAGTGAGTCGACAGGGGGTTCCGGGGAGCTGTTTTTT
CASSESTGGSGELFF
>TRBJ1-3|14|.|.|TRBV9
TGTGCCAGCAGCGGACTATGGGCTGGAAACACCATATATTTT
CASSGLWAGNTIYF
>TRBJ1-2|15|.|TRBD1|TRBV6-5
TGTGCCAGCACTCAGAGCGACAGGGAAAACTATGGCTACACCTTC
CASTQSDRENYGYTF
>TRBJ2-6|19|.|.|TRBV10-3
TGTGCCATCAGTGAGGGAAAGGCGGGTTTTTTATCTGGGGCCAACGTCCTGACTTTC
CAISEGKAGFLSGANVLTF
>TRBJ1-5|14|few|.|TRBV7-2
TGTGCCAGCAGCTCGAGGTTTGGTGCTCAGCCCCAGCATTTT
CASSSRFGAQPQHF
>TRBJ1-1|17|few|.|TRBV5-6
TGTGCCAGCAGCTTGAGGGTGGGGCCAGGTCGGAGCACTGAAGCTTTCTTT
CASSLRVGPGRSTEAFF
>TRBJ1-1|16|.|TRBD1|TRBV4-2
TGTGCCAGCAGCCAAGACTTGACAGGGGATGCCACTGAAGCTTTCTTT
CASSQDLTGDATEAFF
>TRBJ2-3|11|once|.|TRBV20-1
TGCAGTGCTAGCGGGCAAGATACGCAGTATTTT
CSASGQDTQYF
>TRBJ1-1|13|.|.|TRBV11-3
TGTGCCAGCAGCTCCTACAGGGATGGTGAAGCTTTCTTT
CASSSYRDGEAFF
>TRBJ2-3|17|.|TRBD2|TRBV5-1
TGCGCCAGCAGCCCTGGGACTAGCGGGGACTTCACAGATACGCAGTATTTT
CASSPGTSGDFTDTQYF
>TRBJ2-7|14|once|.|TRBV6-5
TGTGCCAGCAGTTACATCTTTGGACAGTACGAGCAGTACTTC
CASSYIFGQYEQYF
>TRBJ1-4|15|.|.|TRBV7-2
TGTGCCAGCAGCCCAAGAAGAGGGACTAATGAAAAACTGTTTTTT
CASSPRRGTNEKLFF
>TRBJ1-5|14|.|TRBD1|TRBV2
TGTGCCAGCAGTGGACAGGGAGGCAATCAGCCCCAGCATTTT
CASSGQGGNQPQHF
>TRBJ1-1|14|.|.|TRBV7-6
TGTGCCAGCAGCTTAGGGGCAGTCCCCCTTGAAGCTTTCTTT
CASSLGAVPLEAFF
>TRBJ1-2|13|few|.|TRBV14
TGTGCCAGCAGCCAAGAAAGGACTTATGGCTACACCTTC
CASSQERTYGYTF